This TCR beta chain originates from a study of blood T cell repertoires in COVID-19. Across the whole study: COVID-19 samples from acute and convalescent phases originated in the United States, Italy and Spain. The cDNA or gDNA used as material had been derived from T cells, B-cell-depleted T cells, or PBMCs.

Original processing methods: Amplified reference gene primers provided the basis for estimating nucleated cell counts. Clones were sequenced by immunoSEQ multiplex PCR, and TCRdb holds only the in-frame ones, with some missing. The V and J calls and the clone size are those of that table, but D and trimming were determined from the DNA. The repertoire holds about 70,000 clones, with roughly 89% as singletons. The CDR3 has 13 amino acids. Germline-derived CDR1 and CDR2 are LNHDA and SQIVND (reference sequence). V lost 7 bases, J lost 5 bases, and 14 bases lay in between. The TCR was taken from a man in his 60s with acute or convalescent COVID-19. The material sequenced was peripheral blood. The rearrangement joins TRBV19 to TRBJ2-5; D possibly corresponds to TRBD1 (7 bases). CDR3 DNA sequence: TGTGCCAGTACCAGGGGGGCGCGGGAGACCCAGTACTTC. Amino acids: CASTRGARETQYF.